These 27 T cell receptor beta chains originate from one sample sequenced in a study of long-term antiretroviral therapy in people with HIV. immunoSEQ v3.0 was run at survey level. Only in-frame clones appear in the TCRdb table, and some are missing; sequencing was by immunoSEQ multiplex PCR. The data contain about 17,000 clones, 79% of them seen just once; the ten biggest clones take up 7% to 9%. The sample in question was unsorted PBMCs, obtained at the start of antiretroviral therapy. These receptors were taken from a man aged 25-40 years with HIV.

This clone appeared a single time. The rearrangement uses TRBV6-4 and TRBJ1-1, with 9 bases lining up with TRBD1. Germline CDR1 MRHNA, CDR2 SNTAGT. V trimming: 2 bases; J trimming: 11 bases; junction bases outside the gene matches: 6. This CDR3 is built from 13 residues. The CDR3: CASSDDRGRRAFF. The CDR3 DNA reads TGTGCCAGCAGTGACGACAGGGGGAGACGTGCTTTCTTT.

This clone was counted a few times. V gene TRBV7-9 combines with J gene TRBJ1-3; a weak D match, TRBD1 (6 bases). The CDR3 has 14 amino acids. The germline V and J ends were trimmed by 6 bases and 3 bases, with 12 bases remaining between them. The germline V gene encodes CDR1 SEHNR and CDR2 FQNEAQ (reference sequence). The CDR3 loop reads CASREGGGGNTIYF. CDR3 nucleotide sequence: TGTGCCAGCAGGGAAGGGGGTGGTGGAAACACCATATATTTT.

J is TRBJ1-2 and V is TRBV5-1; D unresolved. The CDR3 runs 15 residues. CDR1 and CDR2 from the germline V gene are SGHRS and YFSETQ. V was shortened by 0 bases and J by 0 bases, with 9 bases between the two germline ends. CDR3 nucleotide sequence: TGCGCCAGCAGCTTGGGGCCAGACGCTAACTATGGCTACACCTTC. Its protein product is CASSLGPDANYGYTF.

The chain combines TRBV30 with TRBJ1-5; D uncertain. V dropped 0 bases and J dropped 0 bases, with 6 bases sitting between them. Germline assignment: CDR1 GTSNPN and CDR2 SVGIG (reference sequence). The CDR3 contains 14 residues. CDR3: CAWSVGYSNQPQHF. CDR3 bases: TGTGCCTGGAGTGTTGGCTATAGCAATCAGCCCCAGCATTTT.

V and J are TRBV2 and TRBJ1-1, with 8 positions matching TRBD1. Germline V gene lookup returns CDR1 SNHLY and CDR2 FYNNEI. Unmatched junction bases numbered 5, after V lost 5 bases and J lost 6 bases. The CDR3 loop spans 13 amino acids. The CDR3 DNA reads TGTGCCAGCAGTAACAGGACAGGGCCTGAAGCTTTCTTT. It encodes CASSNRTGPEAFF.

The count of this clone is one. The rearrangement uses TRBV11-2 and TRBJ2-1; TRBD2 matches at 9 bases. CDR3 length: 17 residues. With 4 bases clipped from V and 7 bases from J, the junction kept 14 bases outside the gene matches. CDR1 and CDR2 from the germline V gene are SGHAT and FQNNGV. CDR3 protein: CASSSRVASGTGNEQFF. The CDR3 DNA is TGTGCCAGCAGCTCCCGAGTAGCTAGCGGGACGGGTAATGAGCAGTTCTTC.

The chain uses TRBV28 and TRBJ2-3; D could derive from TRBD1 or TRBD2 (5 bases each). The CDR3 runs 12 residues. Germline assignment: CDR1 MDHEN and CDR2 SYDVKM. The V gene lost 8 bases and the J gene lost 1 base, with 7 bases spanning the gap. The CDR3: CASGGGTDTQYF. The CDR3 DNA reads as TGTGCCAGCGGGGGAGGCACAGATACGCAGTATTTT.

The CDR3 region is CASRAGESNQPQHF. The CDR3 DNA follows: TGTGCCAGCAGAGCAGGGGAAAGCAATCAGCCCCAGCATTTT. V and J are TRBV27 and TRBJ1-5, with D possibly matching TRBD1 (6 bases). This CDR3 comprises 14 residues. The germline gives CDR1 MNHEY, CDR2 SMNVEV (reference sequence). Trimming took off 6 bases at V and 1 base at J, with 10 bases between the two ends.

This clone has only a few counts. The chain carries TRBV28 and TRBJ1-5, with TRBD1 matching 7 bases. The germline V gene encodes CDR1 MDHEN and CDR2 SYDVKM. This CDR3 is 15 amino acids long. The J segment lost 2 bases and the V segment lost 2 bases, leaving 3 bases of the junction unmatched. This chain's CDR3 is CASSLEGAGNQPQHF. DNA of the CDR3: TGTGCCAGCAGTTTAGAGGGGGCCGGCAATCAGCCCCAGCATTTT.

By share, this clone counts as medium-sized. Different DNA sequences within this sample yield the same CDR3. This chain uses TRBV30 with TRBJ2-1; 8 bases agree with TRBD2. The CDR3 has 13 amino acids. Looked up from germline, CDR1 is GTSNPN and CDR2 is SVGIG (reference sequence). With 0 bases clipped from V and 7 bases from J, the junction kept 2 bases outside the gene matches. The CDR3 region is CAWSVIAGNEQFF. Here the CDR3 DNA reads TGTGCCTGGAGTGTAATAGCGGGGAATGAGCAGTTCTTC. The full variable domain, rest sourced from reference TRBV30 and TRBJ2-1, is SQTIHQWPATLVQPVGSPLSLECTVEGTSNPNLYWYRQAAGRGLQLLFYSVGIGQISSEVPQNLSASRPQDRQFILSSKKLLLSDSGFYLCAWSVIAGNEQFFGPGTRLTVL.

This clone has just one count. CDR3 amino acids: CAINKGTSGGTDTQYF. DNA for the CDR3: TGTGCCATCAATAAAGGGACTAGCGGGGGCACAGATACGCAGTATTTT. The rearrangement links TRBV10-3 to TRBJ2-3; 13 nucleotides agree with TRBD2. V shed 7 bases, J shed 1 base, and the junction held 5 bases outside the gene matches. CDR3 length equals 16 residues. Germline lookup yields CDR1 ENHRY and CDR2 SYGVKD.

The CDR3 protein is CASSPPEPLWSTEAFF. In DNA, the CDR3 is TGTGCCAGCAGCCCTCCGGAACCCTTATGGAGCACTGAAGCTTTCTTT. V is TRBV7-9 and J is TRBJ1-1; no firm D call. The CDR3 loop spans 16 amino acids. Germline CDR1 SEHNR, CDR2 FQNEAQ (reference sequence). Trimming took 5 bases from V and 4 from J, leaving 20 bases between them. The full variable domain, rest sourced from reference TRBV7-9 and TRBJ1-1, is DTGVSQNPRHKITKRGQNVTFRCDPISEHNRLYWYRQTLGQGPEFLTYFQNEAQLEKSRLLSDRFSAERPKGSFSTLEIQRTEQGDSAMYLCASSPPEPLWSTEAFFGQGTRLTVV.

The chain has TRBV4-3 and TRBJ2-7; 11 bases line up with TRBD1. Germline-derived CDR1 and CDR2 are LGHNA and YSLEER. The CDR3 spans 16 residues. V dropped 0 bases and J dropped 0; count of bases not matched to a gene: 1. The CDR3 loop is CASSQDGTGGSYEQYF. Here the CDR3 DNA reads TGCGCCAGCAGCCAAGATGGGACAGGGGGCTCCTACGAGCAGTACTTC.

This chain links TRBV29-1 with TRBJ1-2; the D is unclear. Germline CDR1 SQVTM, CDR2 ANQGSEA. The V end was cut by 6 bases, the J end by 4 bases, with 12 bases between. This CDR3 spans 12 amino acids. The CDR3 loop is CSVVERGYGYTF. The CDR3 DNA sequence: TGCAGCGTCGTGGAGCGGGGCTATGGCTACACCTTC.

This clone showed up just once. The rearrangement joins TRBV30 to TRBJ2-1; D might be TRBD2 (7 bases). The CDR3 loop spans 15 amino acids. V was pared by 5 bases and J by 4 bases, with 18 bases between. Germline V gene data show CDR1 as GTSNPN and CDR2 as SVGIG (reference sequence). The CDR3 bases are TGTGCCTGGGAGGGGCAGGGAGGGGGTTACAATGAGCAGTTCTTC. Translating gives CAWEGQGGGYNEQFF.

CDR3 sequence (DNA): TGTGCCAGCAGCGTCGAACCGGGACAGGGAGTAGGAGAGCAGTACTTC. Translated: CASSVEPGQGVGEQYF. The chain links TRBV9 to TRBJ2-7; TRBD1 agrees at 9 bases. CDR3 length: 16 amino acids. Looked up from germline, CDR1 is SGDLS and CDR2 is YYNGEE. J gave up 7 bases and V 2 bases, and 13 bases lay outside the gene matches.

The V gene is TRBV2, the J gene TRBJ1-3; D not certain. CDR3 length: 12 residues. Trimming took off 6 bases at V and 5 bases at J, with 8 bases between the two ends. The V gene's germline CDR1 is SNHLY and CDR2 FYNNEI. The CDR3 region is CASRNTRNTIYF. The CDR3 DNA follows: TGTGCCAGCAGAAACACGCGAAACACCATATATTTT.

The chain's CDR3 is CASSALAGGQETQYF. CDR3 sequence (DNA): TGCGCCAGCAGTGCACTAGCGGGGGGGCAAGAGACCCAGTACTTC. V usage is TRBV4-1 and J usage is TRBJ2-5; 13 bases match TRBD2. V lost 6 bases and J lost 2; bases outside the gene matches: 3. CDR3 length: 15 residues. Germline CDR1 is MGHRA and CDR2 is YSYEKL.

This clone was recorded only once. The chain uses TRBV2 and TRBJ1-3; D gene ambiguous. The germline V and J ends were trimmed by 0 bases and 3 bases, with 12 bases remaining between them. Germline V gene lookup returns CDR1 SNHLY and CDR2 FYNNEI. The CDR3 covers 16 residues. The CDR3 here is CASSEAAGNVGNTIYF. In DNA, the CDR3 is TGTGCCAGCAGTGAAGCCGCAGGCAACGTTGGAAACACCATATATTTT.

The V and J genes are TRBV6-5 and TRBJ2-4, with D possibly called TRBD1 or TRBD2 (6 bases each). The CDR3 spans 16 residues. The V and J ends lost 0 bases and 3 bases respectively, with 12 bases between them. The V gene's germline CDR1 is MNHEY and CDR2 SVGAGI. The CDR3 DNA sequence: TGTGCCAGCAGTTACTCGCCTGGAGGGGGCAAAAACATTCAGTACTTC. It is translated as CASSYSPGGGKNIQYF.

The chain recombines TRBV14 with TRBJ2-7; D may be TRBD1 (6 bases). Germline V CDR1 and CDR2: SGHDN, FVKESK. Deletions cut 4 bases from V and 0 bases from J, with 13 bases between. The CDR3 covers 15 residues. This CDR3 is CASSLADSFSYEQYF. For the CDR3, the DNA is TGTGCCAGCAGCCTCGCGGACAGCTTCTCCTACGAGCAGTACTTC.

The genes are TRBV27 and TRBJ2-7, with TRBD2 matching 14 bases. Germline values: CDR1 MNHEY, CDR2 SMNVEV (reference sequence). The V segment lost 6 bases and the J segment 4 bases; nucleotides outside the gene matches: 8. The CDR3 covers 16 residues. CDR3 loop: CASRPGLAGALYEQYF. DNA of the CDR3: TGTGCCAGCAGGCCGGGACTAGCGGGAGCTCTTTACGAGCAGTACTTC.

The J gene is TRBJ1-6, the V gene TRBV5-1; the match to TRBD1 covers 7 bases. Trimming took 4 bases from V and 6 from J; bases not matched to a gene: 1. CDR3 length: 13 residues. CDR1 SGHRS and CDR2 YFSETQ come from the germline V gene. The CDR3 reads CASSRDSNSPLHF. CDR3 in DNA: TGCGCCAGCAGCCGGGACAGTAATTCACCCCTCCACTTT.

The chain joins TRBV2 to TRBJ2-7, with 8 positions matching TRBD1. CDR3 length: 17 amino acids. Losses at the gene ends were 4 bases for V and 4 bases for J; bases not matched to a gene: 15. Germline V gene data show CDR1 as SNHLY and CDR2 as FYNNEI. CDR3 loop: CASSGTGQGPHTYEQYF. The CDR3 DNA reads TGTGCCAGCAGTGGGACAGGACAGGGCCCACATACATACGAGCAGTACTTC.

This clone was detected a few times. This chain connects TRBV19 to TRBJ1-1, with a weak D call TRBD1 (5 bases). Germline-derived CDR1 and CDR2 are LNHDA and SQIVND (reference sequence). The ends were cut back, 4 bases at V and 3 bases at J, with 9 bases in the middle. The CDR3 loop spans 13 amino acids. The CDR3 protein is CASSTQGYTEAFF. Written as DNA, the CDR3 is TGTGCCAGTAGTACCCAGGGATACACTGAAGCTTTCTTT.

The chain recombines TRBV6-5 with TRBJ2-7; the D gene is possibly TRBD1 (5 bases). V was pared by 1 base and J by 5 bases, with 12 bases between. Germline CDR1 and CDR2: MNHEY and SVGAGI. The CDR3 is 14 residues long. CDR3 protein: CASSYLAGSDEQYF. In DNA, the CDR3 is TGTGCCAGCAGTTACTTGGCAGGGTCGGACGAGCAGTACTTC.

This clone was counted a few times. V usage is TRBV5-4 and J usage is TRBJ2-5; TRBD1 matches 8 bases. The germline V gene encodes CDR1 SGHNT and CDR2 YYREEE (reference sequence). CDR3 length equals 15 residues. V lost 4 bases and J lost 1; bases outside the gene matches: 6. The chain's CDR3 is CASSPTGAPQETQYF. The CDR3 DNA reads TGTGCCAGCAGCCCGACAGGGGCACCCCAAGAGACCCAGTACTTC.